This TCR beta chain was captured in a study of T cells in Graves' hyperthyroidism and ophthalmopathy. The CDR3 sequence is 17 residues long. Between the trimmed V and J ends, which lost 7 bases and 1 base, there was a span of 17 bases. Germline CDR1 and CDR2: SEHNR and FQNEAQ (reference sequence). This clonotype was recorded a few times. The investigators amplified TCR beta CDR3 regions from RNA transcripts. HTBI primers were employed in a first-round RT-PCR of the TCR CDR3. TCRdb reanalysed the multiplex PCR reads using MiXCR and keeps one entry per CDR3 protein. The table lists around 400,000 distinct CDR3 sequences, roughly 15% of them singletons.

The receptor's source is a woman aged 55-70 years with Graves' ophthalmopathy. Sequencing was carried out using blood. V usage is TRBV7-9 and J usage is TRBJ2-6; D could derive from TRBD1 or TRBD2 (5 bases each). The CDR3 nucleotides are TGTGCCAGCACCCCCACGGGACCCCTGTCTGGGGCCAACGTCCTGACTTTC. Residues: CASTPTGPLSGANVLTF.